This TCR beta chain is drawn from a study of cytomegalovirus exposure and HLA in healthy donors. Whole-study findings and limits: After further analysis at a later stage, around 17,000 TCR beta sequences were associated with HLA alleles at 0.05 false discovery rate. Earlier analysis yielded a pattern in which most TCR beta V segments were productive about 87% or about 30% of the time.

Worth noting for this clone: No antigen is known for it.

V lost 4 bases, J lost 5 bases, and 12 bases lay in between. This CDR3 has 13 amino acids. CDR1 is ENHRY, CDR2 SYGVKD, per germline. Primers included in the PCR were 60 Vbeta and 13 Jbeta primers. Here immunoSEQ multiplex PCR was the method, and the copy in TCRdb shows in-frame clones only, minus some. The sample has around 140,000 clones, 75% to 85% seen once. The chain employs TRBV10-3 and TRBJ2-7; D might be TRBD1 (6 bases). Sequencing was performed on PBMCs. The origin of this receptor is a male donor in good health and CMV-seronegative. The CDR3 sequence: CAISVQGDHEQYF. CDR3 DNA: TGTGCCATCAGTGTACAGGGTGACCACGAGCAGTACTTC.